One sample yielded the 21 T cell receptor beta chains listed below, sequenced in a study of T cell responses to AZD1222 COVID-19 vaccine. Some clones are missing from TCRdb's copy, which holds only in-frame ones; the method was immunoSEQ multiplex PCR. The sample consists of under 95,000 clones, almost 90% of them appearing once. The starting material was peripheral blood, obtained 28 days after the second AZD1222 dose. These receptors were collected from an adult who received the AZD1222 COVID-19 vaccine.

V and J are TRBV2 and TRBJ2-5; maybe TRBD2 (5 bases). V lost 5 bases and J 4 bases, leaving 14 bases between the germline ends. The CDR3 has 14 residues. The germline gives CDR1 SNHLY, CDR2 FYNNEI. This CDR3 reads CASSLGGLGETQYF. CDR3 nucleotide sequence: TGTGCCAGCAGTCTCGGCGGGCTCGGAGAGACCCAGTACTTC.

This clone was found once. V is TRBV7-2 and J is TRBJ2-1, with a weak D call TRBD2 (5 bases). V was cut by 1 base and J by 4 bases, with 11 bases left in between. Germline assignment: CDR1 SGHTA and CDR2 FQGNSA. The CDR3 totals 15 residues. CDR3 nucleotide sequence: TGTGCCAGCAGCTTAGGGAGCGGACTGTACAATGAGCAGTTCTTC. Protein: CASSLGSGLYNEQFF.

This clone came up once. The chain links TRBV7-2 to TRBJ1-4; 10 bases align to TRBD1. V shed 4 bases, J shed 5 bases, and the junction held 1 base outside the gene matches. The CDR3 contains 14 residues. From germline, CDR1 is SGHTA and CDR2 FQGNSA. The CDR3 protein is CASSSGQGNEKLFF. In DNA form, the CDR3 reads TGTGCCAGCAGCTCGGGACAGGGGAATGAAAAACTGTTTTTT.

This chain joins TRBV6-1 and TRBJ2-7, with D perhaps matching TRBD2 (5 bases). The CDR3 is 14 amino acids. CDR1 is MNHNS, CDR2 SASEGT, per germline. V was shortened by 3 bases and J by 6 bases, with 15 bases between the two germline ends. In DNA, the CDR3 is TGTGCCAGCAGTGATGTCCCTAGCCCCTTCGAGCAGTACTTC. Its protein product is CASSDVPSPFEQYF.

V and J are TRBV9 and TRBJ1-2; D might be TRBD1 (5 bases). Germline CDR1 is SGDLS and CDR2 is YYNGEE. This CDR3 comprises 15 residues. The V gene lost 3 bases and the J gene lost 8 bases, with 20 bases spanning the gap. CDR3 in amino acids: CASSAQEGPIQGYTF. The CDR3 bases are TGTGCCAGCAGCGCCCAGGAGGGGCCTATTCAGGGCTACACCTTC.

V usage is TRBV11-2 and J usage is TRBJ1-1; maybe TRBD1 (6 bases). Germline loops: CDR1 SGHAT, CDR2 FQNNGV. The CDR3 loop spans 17 amino acids. Between the trimmed V and J ends, which lost 1 base and 2 bases, there was a span of 17 bases. The CDR3 is CASSLGGRRISNTEAFF. The CDR3 region has the DNA TGTGCCAGCAGCTTAGGGGGGCGTAGAATCAGTAACACTGAAGCTTTCTTT.

The V call is TRBV5-1, the J call TRBJ2-2; 12 positions agree with TRBD2. Germline V CDR1 and CDR2: SGHRS, YFSETQ. V was pared by 4 bases and J by 4 bases, with 8 bases of the junction left unmatched. There are 17 residues in the CDR3. The CDR3 coding sequence is TGCGCCAGCAGCCCCCTTCTAGCGGGGGGGACCACCGGGGAGCTGTTTTTT. Its protein product is CASSPLLAGGTTGELFF.

This clone appeared a few times. V gene TRBV27 combines with J gene TRBJ2-3; D is uncertain. Trimming pared 0 bases from V and 1 base from J, leaving 5 bases between. Germline values: CDR1 MNHEY, CDR2 SMNVEV (reference sequence). There are 14 residues in the CDR3. The CDR3: CASSLSYRTDTQYF. The CDR3 DNA follows: TGTGCCAGCAGTTTATCTTACCGCACAGATACGCAGTATTTT.

The chain recombines TRBV14 with TRBJ2-5; 8 bases align to TRBD2. Trimming at V came to 1 base and at J to 9 bases, leaving 4 bases not matched to a gene. Germline V gene lookup returns CDR1 SGHDN and CDR2 FVKESK. The CDR3 covers 13 residues. CDR3 bases: TGTGCCAGCAGCCAAGTCCGGGGGGGCCCCCAGTACTTC. Translating gives CASSQVRGGPQYF. The full variable domain, completed using reference TRBV14 and TRBJ2-5, is EAGVTQFPSHSVIEKGQTVTLRCDPISGHDNLYWYRRVMGKEIKFLLHFVKESKQDESGMPNNRFLAERTGGTYSTLKVQPAELEDSGVYFCASSQVRGGPQYFGPGTRLLVL.

This sequence joins TRBV29-1 and TRBJ2-7, with a weak D call TRBD1 (5 bases). Deletions cut 2 bases from V and 5 bases from J, with 10 bases between. This CDR3 is 12 amino acids long. Looked up from germline, CDR1 is SQVTM and CDR2 is ANQGSEA. The CDR3 DNA reads TGCAGCGTTGAAAGGGCAGGGAACGAGCAGTACTTC. Translation gives CSVERAGNEQYF.

This clone was detected only a few times. The chain is built from TRBV5-4 and TRBJ1-2, with D possibly matching TRBD1 (5 bases). V was cut by 0 bases and J by 6 bases, with 18 bases left in between. The CDR3 contains 16 residues. Germline V CDR1 and CDR2: SGHNT, YYREEE (reference sequence). CDR3 region: CASSLDWDGGANGYTF. For the CDR3, the DNA is TGTGCCAGCAGCTTGGATTGGGACGGAGGGGCGAATGGCTACACCTTC.

The chain uses TRBV4-1 and TRBJ1-2, with unresolved D. The ends were cut back, 1 base at V and 2 bases at J, with 11 bases in the middle. The CDR3 extends over 15 amino acids. Germline CDR1 is MGHRA and CDR2 is YSYEKL. The CDR3 loop is CASSQGSRVNYGYTF. The CDR3 region has the DNA TGCGCCAGCAGCCAAGGGAGCAGAGTCAACTATGGCTACACCTTC.

The V call is TRBV14, the J call TRBJ1-2; the D gene is possibly TRBD1 (5 bases). V lost 2 bases to trimming and J lost 7 bases, with 14 bases between them. This CDR3 comprises 14 residues. Per germline, CDR1 SGHDN and CDR2 FVKESK. CDR3 protein: CASSQMTVVSGYTF. The CDR3 DNA sequence: TGTGCCAGCAGCCAAATGACAGTCGTCAGTGGCTACACCTTC. Combining the CDR3 with reference TRBV14 and TRBJ1-2 gives the whole variable domain EAGVTQFPSHSVIEKGQTVTLRCDPISGHDNLYWYRRVMGKEIKFLLHFVKESKQDESGMPNNRFLAERTGGTYSTLKVQPAELEDSGVYFCASSQMTVVSGYTFGSGTRLTVV.

The chain joins TRBV12-3 or TRBV12-4 to TRBJ1-5, with unresolved D. The CDR3 extends over 13 amino acids. Trimming removed 1 base at V and 7 bases at J, with 8 bases between. The CDR3 protein is CASSLEPEQPQHF. The CDR3 nucleotides are TGTGCCAGCAGTTTAGAGCCCGAGCAGCCCCAGCATTTT.

The chain couples TRBV3-1 (or the pseudogene TRBV3-2) to TRBJ1-6; TRBD1 might be the D (6 bases). V was trimmed by 5 bases and J by 4 bases, leaving 21 bases between them. The germline V gene has CDR1 LGHDT and CDR2 YNNKEL (reference sequence). The length of the CDR3 is 18 residues. DNA of the CDR3: TGTGCCAGCAGCACCGGGACATACACGAATGAATATAATTCACCCCTCCACTTT. Protein: CASSTGTYTNEYNSPLHF.

About this clone: This specimen includes other DNA sequences encoding the same CDR3. The V and J genes are TRBV28 and TRBJ2-7; D unresolved. V lost 2 bases, J lost 2 bases, and 4 bases lay in between. The CDR3 is 12 amino acids. Germline CDR1 and CDR2: MDHEN and SYDVKM. CDR3 residues: CASSLAAYEQYF. CDR3 DNA sequence: TGTGCCAGCAGTTTAGCCGCCTACGAGCAGTACTTC.

The V gene is TRBV9, the J gene TRBJ2-2; D gene unclear. V dropped 4 bases and J dropped 3 bases, with 4 bases sitting between them. The germline CDR1 and CDR2 sequences are SGDLS and YYNGEE. The CDR3 totals 12 residues. In nucleotides, the CDR3 is TGTGCCAGCAGCAAAGACACCGGGGAGCTGTTTTTT. Its protein is CASSKDTGELFF.

The chain recombines TRBV5-1 with TRBJ2-7; maybe TRBD1 (5 bases). Looked up from germline, CDR1 is SGHRS and CDR2 is YFSETQ. This CDR3 has 14 residues. V dropped 0 bases and J dropped 1 base, with 8 bases sitting between them. The CDR3 sequence is CASSLAQESYEQYF. CDR3 coding DNA: TGCGCCAGCAGCTTGGCACAGGAGTCCTACGAGCAGTACTTC.

The chain carries TRBV6-5 and TRBJ2-6; no firm D call. Per the germline V gene, CDR1 is MNHEY and CDR2 is SVGAGI. V was cut by 8 bases and J by 0 bases, with 5 bases left in between. The CDR3 sequence is 13 residues long. For the CDR3, the DNA is TGTGCCAGCTTGCTCTCTGGGGCCAACGTCCTGACTTTC. This codes for CASLLSGANVLTF.

V gene TRBV9 combines with J gene TRBJ1-2, with a possible D match to TRBD1 (5 bases). This CDR3 region has 13 residues. CDR1 SGDLS and CDR2 YYNGEE come from the germline V gene. Trimming took 2 bases from V and 6 from J, leaving 11 bases between them. This chain's CDR3 is CASSVQGQDGYTF. DNA of the CDR3: TGTGCCAGCAGCGTTCAGGGCCAGGATGGCTACACCTTC.

V gene TRBV27 combines with J gene TRBJ2-3, with 8 bases fitting TRBD1. V lost 7 bases to trimming and J lost 1 base; unmatched junction nucleotides: 7. Germline V gene sequence: CDR1 MNHEY, CDR2 SMNVEV (reference sequence). CDR3 length equals 15 residues. CDR3 region: CASTPMGQGTDTQYF. The CDR3 nucleotides read TGTGCCAGCACCCCCATGGGACAGGGCACAGATACGCAGTATTTT.